Below, one T cell receptor beta chain is given with its context. The target antigen is unknown. These data come from a study of cytomegalovirus exposure and HLA in healthy donors. Findings of the study overall: The productive fraction for most TCR beta V segments was about 87% or about 30% in an earlier analysis. The study labeled 150 or so TCR beta chains cytomegalovirus-associated. Sequencing had likely introduced a cluster of highly shared sequence variants as an artifact.

The PCR made use of 60 Vbeta and 13 Jbeta primers. Sequencing used immunoSEQ multiplex PCR; TCRdb keeps in-frame clones, though not all of them. The table shows some 180,000 clones, with approximately 80% occurring only once. Germline CDR1 reads MDHEN; CDR2 reads SYDVKM. Trimming took off 3 bases at V and 5 bases at J, with 14 bases between the two ends. The CDR3 loop spans 15 amino acids. Unrecorded immune exposure was likely among donors, who were nominally healthy when sampled. This sequence joins TRBV28 and TRBJ2-1, with D possibly TRBD1 on 6 matching bases. This receptor was obtained from a woman aged 25-40 years in good health and CMV-seropositive. Material for sequencing was PBMCs. CDR3: CASSFADSTDNEQFF. CDR3 nucleotide sequence: TGTGCCAGCAGTTTCGCGGACAGTACTGACAATGAGCAGTTCTTC.